This TCR beta chain was obtained from a study of blood T cell repertoires in COVID-19. Study-level background: The analysed material was cDNA or gDNA that came from T cells, B-cell-depleted T cells, or PBMCs.

CDR1 is GTSNPN, CDR2 SVGIG, per germline (reference sequence). The CDR3 is made up of 13 amino acids. V gave up 4 bases and J gave up 6 bases, with 10 bases separating them. Authors' analysis steps: By means of reference gene primer amplification, nucleated cell counts were estimated. Some clones are missing from TCRdb's copy, which holds only in-frame ones; the method was immunoSEQ multiplex PCR. Clone size and the V and J calls come from that table; the DNA yielded D and trimming. The profile shows 250,000 to 300,000 clones, approximately 90% of them singletons. The receptor's source is a middle-aged woman with acute COVID-19. What was sequenced was PBMCs or T cells enriched from blood (not recorded which). The chain carries TRBV30 and TRBJ1-6; the D gene is possibly TRBD1 (6 bases). This CDR3 is CAWTRGGNSPLHF. The DNA for the CDR3 is TGTGCCTGGACCCGAGGGGGTAATTCACCCCTCCACTTT.